Listed below are T cell receptor beta chains from one sample, sequenced in a study of cytomegalovirus exposure and HLA in healthy donors. Clones were sequenced by immunoSEQ multiplex PCR, and TCRdb holds only the in-frame ones, with some missing. The sample holds around 100,000 clones; about 62% are singletons and the top ten take about 3.9%. Sequencing was performed on PBMCs. The receptors were sampled from a man aged 25-45 years in good health and CMV-seronegative. Both conserved end residues are part of each CDR3.

cdr3_length: 16
v_call: TRBV18
cdr3_aa: CASSPPGTVAGNTIYF

cdr3_length: 12
v_call: TRBV19
cdr3_aa: CASRTGGNTIYF

cdr3_length: 15
v_call: TRBV11-3
cdr3_aa: CASSLAGTGANEQFF

cdr3_length: 17
v_call: TRBV27
cdr3_aa: CASSSGTGEGESEPQHF

cdr3_length: 14
v_call: TRBV7-2
cdr3_aa: CASSTGQSYNEQFF

cdr3_length: 15
v_call: TRBV15
cdr3_aa: CATEVGDWGTDTQYF

cdr3_length: 16
v_call: TRBV4-2
cdr3_aa: CASSQGVTGYSWGYTF

cdr3_length: 12
v_call: TRBV30
cdr3_aa: CAWDRGAGELFF

cdr3_length: 16
v_call: TRBV6-6
cdr3_aa: CASSYPKARGGDEQYF

cdr3_length: 15
v_call: TRBV5-4
cdr3_aa: CASSLFTVRGNEQFF

cdr3_length: 16
v_call: TRBV5-1
cdr3_aa: CASSLQPAGGATEQYF

cdr3_length: 15
v_call: TRBV5-1
cdr3_aa: CASSLDAGGRETQYF

cdr3_length: 15
v_call: TRBV9
cdr3_aa: CASSPRLAGAYEQYF

cdr3_length: 15
v_call: TRBV10-1
cdr3_aa: CASSKPGLGYNEQFF

cdr3_length: 16
v_call: TRBV6-5
cdr3_aa: CASSYSGGGATDTQYF